These T cell receptor beta chains were read from a single sample in a study of T cell repertoires in cytomegalovirus infection. The antigens for these receptors are not known. MiXCR, run by TCRdb on the reads, gives a single entry per CDR3 protein. The table records roughly 920,000 distinct CDR3 sequences, roughly 30% of them present only once. The material sequenced was cultured CD8+ T cells from PBMCs, taken from culture after CMV antigen stimulation. The receptors originated from a human donor in good health (CMV status not recorded). Some clones in this sample may be carry-over from other donors' samples. The CDR3 runs from the conserved cysteine through the conserved F or W. The order of the fields is J gene, CDR3 length, V gene, CDR3 protein.

j_call: TRBJ1-5
cdr3_length: 15
v_call: TRBV7-6
cdr3_aa: CASSLAIGGDQPQHF

j_call: TRBJ2-2
cdr3_length: 20
v_call: TRBV6-6
cdr3_aa: CASSYPLTSGGPVNTGELFF

j_call: TRBJ1-6
cdr3_length: 15
v_call: TRBV10-2
cdr3_aa: CASSESATYNSPLHF

j_call: TRBJ1-1
cdr3_length: 16
v_call: TRBV4-3
cdr3_aa: CASSQDRSGLNTEAFF

j_call: TRBJ1-2
cdr3_length: 15
v_call: TRBV7-6
cdr3_aa: CASSASARAVYGYTF

j_call: TRBJ1-5
cdr3_length: 15
v_call: TRBV6-2/TRBV6-3
cdr3_aa: CVSKGRDGSFGPQHF

j_call: TRBJ2-7
cdr3_length: 13
v_call: TRBV7-6
cdr3_aa: CASSSGQGNEQYF

j_call: TRBJ1-2
cdr3_length: 16
v_call: TRBV12-3/TRBV12-4
cdr3_aa: CASTNGSGAANYGYTF

j_call: TRBJ1-1
cdr3_length: 13
v_call: TRBV12-3/TRBV12-4
cdr3_aa: CASSLIGGAEAFF

j_call: TRBJ2-5
cdr3_length: 14
v_call: TRBV6-5
cdr3_aa: CASSLPDGEETQYF

j_call: TRBJ1-2
cdr3_length: 15
v_call: TRBV7-9
cdr3_aa: CASSPSGGINYGYTF

j_call: TRBJ1-2
cdr3_length: 16
v_call: TRBV27
cdr3_aa: CASSSKDRGVHYGYTF

j_call: TRBJ1-1
cdr3_length: 15
v_call: TRBV12-3/TRBV12-4
cdr3_aa: CASSLRAGKNTEAFF

j_call: TRBJ2-7
cdr3_length: 15
v_call: TRBV7-9
cdr3_aa: CASSLSSGATYEQYF

j_call: TRBJ1-1
cdr3_length: 10
v_call: TRBV2
cdr3_aa: CASRGQKAFF

j_call: TRBJ2-1
cdr3_length: 14
v_call: TRBV7-2
cdr3_aa: CASSTNRVWDEQFF

j_call: TRBJ2-1
cdr3_length: 16
v_call: TRBV18
cdr3_aa: CASSPGTAIHYNEQFF

j_call: TRBJ1-2
cdr3_length: 12
v_call: TRBV7-1
cdr3_aa: CVVRDLFYGYTF

j_call: TRBJ2-7
cdr3_length: 15
v_call: TRBV19
cdr3_aa: CASSTFRDRGYEQYF

j_call: TRBJ2-1
cdr3_length: 18
v_call: TRBV7-2
cdr3_aa: CASSLARGWLAEYNEQFF

j_call: TRBJ2-2
cdr3_length: 16
v_call: TRBV12-3/TRBV12-4
cdr3_aa: CASYISGASKTGELFF

j_call: TRBJ2-1
cdr3_length: 15
v_call: TRBV27
cdr3_aa: CASRLLEYSYNEQFF

j_call: TRBJ2-7
cdr3_length: 14
v_call: TRBV7-4
cdr3_aa: CVSSPTVITYEQYF